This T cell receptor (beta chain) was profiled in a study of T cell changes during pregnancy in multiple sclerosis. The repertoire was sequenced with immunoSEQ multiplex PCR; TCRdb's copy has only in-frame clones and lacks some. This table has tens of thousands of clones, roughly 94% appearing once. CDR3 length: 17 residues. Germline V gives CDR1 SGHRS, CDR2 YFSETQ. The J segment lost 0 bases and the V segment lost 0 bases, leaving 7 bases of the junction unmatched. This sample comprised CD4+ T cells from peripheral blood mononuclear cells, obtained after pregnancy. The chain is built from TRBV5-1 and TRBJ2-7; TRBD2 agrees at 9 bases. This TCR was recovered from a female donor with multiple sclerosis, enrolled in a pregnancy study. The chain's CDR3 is CASSLAASGASSYEQYF. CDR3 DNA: TGCGCCAGCAGCTTGGCCGCTAGCGGGGCGTCCTCCTACGAGCAGTACTTC.